The clone carrying this TCR beta chain was counted a few times. The CDR3 has 15 residues. V shed 4 bases, J shed 3 bases, and the junction held 6 bases outside the gene matches. Per the germline V gene, CDR1 is MNHNY and CDR2 is SVGAGI (reference sequence). Authors' analysis steps: Reference gene primer amplification yielded estimated nucleated cell counts. Sequenced by immunoSEQ multiplex PCR; TCRdb stores in-frame clones only, minus some. The V and J calls and the clone size are those of that table, but D and trimming were determined from the DNA. The data contain 150,000 to 190,000 clones, approximately 85% of them seen just once; the ten biggest clones take up around 8.1%. These data come from a study of blood T cell repertoires in COVID-19. The overall study: Researchers got acute and convalescent COVID-19 samples from the United States, Italy and Spain. Nucleic acid was either cDNA or gDNA, and it came from T cells, B-cell-depleted T cells, or PBMCs.

Followed longitudinally, the Seattle patients had been enrolled during active infection. The sample was peripheral blood. The chain joins TRBV6-6 to TRBJ1-3; 7 nucleotides agree with TRBD1. The clonotype originates from a woman in her sixties or seventies with COVID-19, enrolled during active disease. In DNA form, the CDR3 reads TGTGCCAGCAGTTCCGACAGGGTCCATGGAAACACCATATATTTT. It is translated as CASSSDRVHGNTIYF.